The present TCR beta chain was sequenced within a study of radiotherapy plus CTLA-4 blockade in lung cancer. Those patients who had chemo-refractory metastatic non-small-cell lung cancer were given focal radiation along with CTLA-4 blockade through ipilimumab. Study-wide points: Radiotherapy plus ipilimumab was followed by expansion in blood of tumor-derived TCR clones.

Assay: immunoSEQ multiplex PCR; the TCRdb copy retains only in-frame clones and omits some. The sample holds about 45,000 clones, more than 60% seen once. A note on this clone: Its matching antigen is unknown.

Sequences were derived from peripheral blood, sampled from a patient treated with radiotherapy plus ipilimumab. The receptor was isolated from a human donor with non-small cell lung cancer who had a partial response to radiotherapy plus ipilimumab.

The CDR3 DNA is TGTGCCAGCAGTTCGGACAGGATATCCTACGAGCAGTACTTC. Translation: CASSSDRISYEQYF. This chain connects TRBV6-1 to TRBJ2-7; 7 bases align to TRBD1. Germline V gene lookup returns CDR1 MNHNS and CDR2 SASEGT. V was pared by 5 bases and J by 1 base, with 5 bases of the junction left unmatched. The CDR3 is 14 residues long.